These 27 T cell receptor beta chains share one sample of origin, sequenced in a study of T-cell reconstitution after alpha-beta-depleted transplantation in children. Unique molecular identifiers were incorporated during preparation of the TCRbeta library. TCRdb itself ran the PCR reads through MiXCR, one entry per CDR3 protein. The repertoire has about 500,000 distinct CDR3 sequences, less than 35% of them found once; the top ten carry around 2.4%. The sample consisted of PBMCs from the stem cell graft donor, taken from the stem cell graft. All receptors come from a human donor who donated a stem cell graft to a child with aplastic anemia.

This chain joins TRBV18 and TRBJ2-5, with D maybe TRBD1 (6 bases). CDR3 length: 15 amino acids. Germline V gives CDR1 KGHSH, CDR2 LQKENI. Trimming removed 1 base from V and 4 bases from J, with 13 bases in between. CDR3 coding DNA: TGTGCCAGCTCACCACGGCCAGGGGAACGAGAGACCCAGTACTTC. Its protein is CASSPRPGERETQYF.

V usage is TRBV20-1 and J usage is TRBJ2-7, with TRBD2 matching 9 bases. Germline V gene data show CDR1 as DFQATT and CDR2 as SNEGSKA (reference sequence). The CDR3 totals 17 residues. The V segment lost 0 bases and the J segment 0 bases; nucleotides outside the gene matches: 9. The CDR3 protein is CSARDLTTSGPSYEQYF. CDR3 in DNA: TGCAGTGCTAGAGATCTTACAACTAGCGGGCCCTCCTACGAGCAGTACTTC.

The CDR3: CASSFGRFYEQYF. The CDR3 DNA sequence: TGTGCCAGCAGCTTCGGCAGGTTCTACGAGCAGTACTTC. The chain is built from TRBV7-8 and TRBJ2-7; D is unresolved. The CDR3 contains 13 residues. V was clipped by 3 bases and J by 3 bases, with 9 bases between them. Germline CDR1 SGHVS, CDR2 FQNEAQ.

This clonotype was counted only a few times. The V gene is TRBV12-3 or TRBV12-4, the J gene TRBJ2-5; unclear D gene. This CDR3 has 11 residues. With 3 bases removed from V and 5 bases from J, the gap between germline ends came to 4 bases. The CDR3 DNA reads TGTGCCAGCAGTTTTGACGAGACCCAGTACTTC. It specifies CASSFDETQYF.

The chain couples TRBV6-2 or TRBV6-3 to TRBJ1-5; 9 bases agree with TRBD1. Germline V CDR1 and CDR2: MNHEY, SVGEGT. V was clipped by 11 bases and J by 5 bases; unmatched bases: 16. The CDR3 totals 16 residues. This CDR3 is CAVGLGQGVIHQPQHF. The CDR3, as DNA: TGTGCCGTAGGACTGGGACAGGGTGTAATCCATCAGCCCCAGCATTTT.

The V gene is TRBV21-1, the J gene TRBJ2-7; TRBD1 was called by the table and not checked on the DNA. TRBV21-1 is a recognized pseudogene. There are 17 residues in the CDR3. The CDR3 reads CASSKGSGTGFTHEQYF. CDR3 coding DNA: TGTGCCAGCAGCAAAGGTTCGGGGACAGGGTTTACCCACGAGCAGTACTTC.

Only a few counts were recorded for this clonotype. This chain uses TRBV5-4 with TRBJ2-7; unclear D gene. The germline gives CDR1 SGHNT, CDR2 YYREEE (reference sequence). Trimming removed 0 bases from V and 2 bases from J, with 12 bases in between. CDR3 length: 15 residues. The CDR3 reads CASSLGVGPTYEQYV. The CDR3 DNA follows: TGTGCCAGCAGCTTGGGGGTTGGACCTACCTACGAGCAGTACGTC.

The chain is built from TRBV5-1 and TRBJ2-7; the D gene could be TRBD1 or TRBD2 (6 bases each). The CDR3 extends over 14 amino acids. Trimming removed 3 bases from V and 5 bases from J, with 15 bases in between. The germline CDR1 and CDR2 sequences are SGHRS and YFSETQ. The CDR3 region is CASSYIGGGHEQYF. CDR3 DNA: TGCGCCAGCAGCTATATTGGAGGGGGTCACGAGCAGTACTTC.

This clonotype is categorized as medium-sized. This chain joins TRBV20-1 and TRBJ2-1; D possibly corresponds to TRBD2 (5 bases). The CDR3 consists of 14 residues. Germline-derived CDR1 and CDR2 are DFQATT and SNEGSKA (reference sequence). V lost 3 bases and J 8 bases, leaving 17 bases between the germline ends. The CDR3 bases are TGCAGTGCTAGTCCCAGCGGTGGGATGTATGAGCAGTTCTTC. Translating it yields CSASPSGGMYEQFF.

V is TRBV5-1 and J is TRBJ1-6, with 10 bases fitting TRBD1. V lost 7 bases and J lost 7; bases outside the gene matches: 2. CDR3 size: 13 residues. The V gene's germline CDR1 is SGHRS and CDR2 YFSETQ. The CDR3 reads CASRDRGNSPLHF. CDR3 DNA: TGCGCCAGCCGGGACAGGGGCAATTCACCCCTCCACTTT.

V and J are TRBV3-1 and TRBJ2-1; no clear D gene. CDR1 and CDR2 from the germline V gene are LGHDT and YNNKEL (reference sequence). V was clipped by 4 bases and J by 9 bases, with 19 bases between them. The CDR3 consists of 15 residues. CDR3 amino acids: CASSPGNLVGSEQFF. In nucleotides, the CDR3 is TGTGCCAGCAGCCCTGGTAATCTTGTAGGCAGTGAGCAGTTCTTC.

Many counts were recorded for this clonotype. The V call is TRBV20-1, the J call TRBJ2-1; D call uncertain. Germline-derived CDR1 and CDR2 are DFQATT and SNEGSKA (reference sequence). This CDR3 is built from 14 residues. V was pared by 0 bases and J by 9 bases, with 15 bases between. The CDR3 is CSARDVVVLGEQFF. CDR3 in DNA: TGCAGTGCTAGAGACGTGGTGGTCTTAGGTGAGCAGTTCTTC.

This clonotype was counted only a few times. The chain is built from TRBV6-1 and TRBJ2-3, with D possibly matching TRBD1 (6 bases). The CDR3 sequence is 15 residues long. Germline values: CDR1 MNHNS, CDR2 SASEGT. Trimming took 8 bases from V and 0 from J, leaving 15 bases between them. Here the CDR3 reads CASALTGPSTDTQYF. The CDR3 nucleotides read TGTGCCAGCGCTCTTACAGGGCCTAGCACAGATACGCAGTATTTT.

V and J are TRBV27 and TRBJ2-1; 10 bases align to TRBD1. With 8 bases clipped from V and 8 bases from J, the junction kept 6 bases outside the gene matches. The CDR3 loop spans 13 amino acids. CDR1 is MNHEY, CDR2 SMNVEV, per germline (reference sequence). CDR3 region: CASAWTGGYEQFF. The CDR3 DNA reads TGTGCCAGCGCTTGGACAGGGGGTTATGAGCAGTTCTTC.

V is TRBV7-2 and J is TRBJ1-2, with D unclear. CDR1 SGHTA and CDR2 FQGNSA come from the germline V gene. The ends were cut back, 5 bases at V and 0 bases at J, with 10 bases in the middle. The CDR3 length is 14 residues. The DNA for the CDR3 is TGTGCCAGCAGCCCCCGTTCGCCTAACTATGGCTACACCTTC. It translates to CASSPRSPNYGYTF.

This clonotype was detected many times. This rearrangement joins TRBV29-1 to TRBJ2-5; D call uncertain. The CDR3 consists of 13 residues. V lost 4 bases, J lost 0 bases, and 9 bases lay in between. CDR1 and CDR2 from the germline V gene are SQVTM and ANQGSEA. CDR3 amino acids: CSVGSLNQETQYF. Here the CDR3 DNA reads TGCAGCGTTGGTTCACTGAACCAAGAGACCCAGTACTTC.

The J gene is TRBJ2-7, the V gene TRBV13; TRBD2 matches 7 bases. The germline gives CDR1 PRHDT, CDR2 FYEKMQ (reference sequence). V lost 5 bases to trimming and J lost 4 bases; unmatched junction nucleotides: 11. CDR3 length equals 15 residues. CDR3 residues: CASSLTRSGIYEQYV. Written as DNA, the CDR3 is TGTGCCAGCAGCCTGACGAGGAGCGGGATTTACGAGCAGTACGTC.

This clonotype was seen only a few times. This rearrangement joins TRBV30 to TRBJ2-7; D is tentatively TRBD1 or TRBD2 (6 bases each). CDR1 GTSNPN and CDR2 SVGIG come from the germline V gene (reference sequence). The CDR3 spans 15 residues. V was pared by 0 bases and J by 4 bases, with 16 bases between. CDR3 sequence: CAWSVGGQGGYEQYF. In DNA, the CDR3 is TGTGCCTGGAGTGTAGGGGGGCAGGGCGGATACGAGCAGTACTTC.

This rearrangement joins TRBV12-3 or TRBV12-4 to TRBJ2-7; D possibly corresponds to TRBD2 (6 bases). Deletions cut 4 bases from V and 3 bases from J, with 16 bases between. This CDR3 is built from 15 residues. CDR3 sequence (DNA): TGTGCCAGCAGTTCCGTTAGCGGAGGCGGCTACGAGCAGTACTTC. Its protein is CASSSVSGGGYEQYF.

This chain joins TRBV9 and TRBJ2-2, with D unresolved. The germline gives CDR1 SGDLS, CDR2 YYNGEE. The V end lost 0 bases, the J end lost 0 bases, and 9 bases lay between the germline ends. This CDR3 is built from 16 residues. CDR3 in DNA: TGTGCCAGCAGCGTAGTTGGAACAACGAACACCGGGGAGCTGTTTTTT. Encoded protein: CASSVVGTTNTGELFF.

This chain uses TRBV7-8 with TRBJ2-5, with TRBD1 matching 8 bases. After removal of 5 bases from V and 5 bases from J, the junction contained 10 bases not matched to a gene. This CDR3 contains 15 residues. The germline gives CDR1 SGHVS, CDR2 FQNEAQ. The chain's CDR3 is CASSATGQGGETQYF. CDR3 DNA: TGTGCCAGCAGCGCCACTGGACAGGGTGGGGAGACCCAGTACTTC.

The chain links TRBV5-6 to TRBJ2-1, with D possibly matching TRBD2 (6 bases). The CDR3 spans 15 residues. Germline V CDR1 and CDR2: SGHDT, YYEEEE. Trimming cost V 4 bases and J 7 bases, with 18 bases left between them. The CDR3 here is CASSHGLLGGNEQFF. In DNA, the CDR3 is TGTGCCAGCAGCCACGGCTTACTGGGGGGAAATGAGCAGTTCTTC. The whole variable domain, filled in from reference TRBV5-6 and TRBJ2-1, reads DAGVTQSPTHLIKTRGQQVTLRCSPKSGHDTVSWYQQALGQGPQFIFQYYEEEERQRGNFPDRFSGHQFPNYSSELNVNALLLGDSALYLCASSHGLLGGNEQFFGPGTRLTVL.

This clonotype was seen a few times. This sequence joins TRBV27 and TRBJ2-7; D remains unclear. The germline gives CDR1 MNHEY, CDR2 SMNVEV (reference sequence). The CDR3 length is 11 residues. The V end lost 9 bases, the J end lost 3 bases, and 9 bases lay between the germline ends. The CDR3 DNA is TGTGCCAGTCATCAAGGCTACGAGCAGTACTTC. It codes for CASHQGYEQYF.

V gene TRBV5-1 combines with J gene TRBJ2-2; no firm D call. The V gene lost 5 bases and the J gene lost 3 bases, with 8 bases spanning the gap. CDR3 length: 13 amino acids. The V gene's germline CDR1 is SGHRS and CDR2 YFSETQ. CDR3 region: CASRDGYTGELFF. CDR3 in DNA: TGCGCCAGCAGAGACGGGTACACCGGGGAGCTGTTTTTT.

In this sample, this clonotype turned up a few times. The chain joins TRBV2 to TRBJ2-5, with a weak D call TRBD2 (6 bases). Trimming shortened V by 9 bases and J by 0 bases, and 11 bases separated the two germline ends. The CDR3 is 13 residues long. In germline, CDR1 is SNHLY, CDR2 FYNNEI. CDR3 protein: CARDSGNQETQYF. CDR3 DNA sequence: TGTGCCAGAGATAGCGGCAACCAAGAGACCCAGTACTTC. Combining the CDR3 with reference TRBV2 and TRBJ2-5 gives the whole variable domain EPEVTQTPSHQVTQMGQEVILRCVPISNHLYFYWYRQILGQKVEFLVSFYNNEISEKSEIFDDQFSVERPDGSNFTLKIRSTKLEDSAMYFCARDSGNQETQYFGPGTRLLVL.

The V call is TRBV7-8, the J call TRBJ1-5; D may be TRBD1 (6 bases). CDR3 length equals 15 residues. CDR1 and CDR2 from the germline V gene are SGHVS and FQNEAQ. Trimming cost V 0 bases and J 3 bases, with 9 bases left between them. The chain's CDR3 is CASSLAGGNNQPQHF. CDR3 in DNA: TGTGCCAGCAGCTTAGCAGGGGGAAACAATCAGCCCCAGCATTTT.

J is TRBJ2-2 and V is TRBV24-1; D perhaps matches TRBD1 (5 bases). The ends were cut back, 10 bases at V and 1 base at J, with 12 bases in the middle. The CDR3 is 14 amino acids. The germline gives CDR1 KGHDR, CDR2 SFDVKD. This chain's CDR3 is CATERTGNTGELFF. The CDR3 coding sequence is TGTGCCACTGAGCGAACAGGGAACACCGGGGAGCTGTTTTTT.